The next 17 T cell receptor beta chains were all read from a single sample in a study of human T cells and chemical hapten exposure. From the RACE reads, TCRdb called clonotypes with MiXCR, one entry per CDR3 protein. The table lists a few hundred thousand distinct CDR3 sequences, about 6% of them singletons, with 4.5% to 6% in the top ten. Noted time point: patch test 2, 6 weeks after DPC sensitization. Noted treatment: therapeutic diphenylcyclopropenone sensitization with weekly scalp DPC. The sample here was whole blood, taken in connection with sensitization to the hapten diphenylcyclopropenone (DPC). The source of these receptors is a woman in her late teens or twenties with alopecia areata. Some clones in this sample may be carry-over from other donors' samples.

This clonotype was seen ten or more times. The chain couples TRBV6-5 to TRBJ1-5; no definite D call. Germline lookup yields CDR1 MNHEY and CDR2 SVGAGI. The CDR3 is 13 residues long. With 5 bases removed from V and 3 bases from J, the gap between germline ends came to 8 bases. CDR3 residues: CASSPRINQPQHF. The CDR3, as DNA: TGTGCCAGCAGTCCACGGATCAATCAGCCCCAGCATTTT.

This clonotype was seen ten or more times. The rearrangement joins TRBV9 to TRBJ1-6, with TRBD1 matching over 7 bases. Germline CDR1 and CDR2: SGDLS and YYNGEE. V was pared by 3 bases and J by 9 bases, with 9 bases of the junction left unmatched. This CDR3 spans 15 amino acids. The CDR3 sequence: CASSAMTGSTSPLHF. In nucleotides, the CDR3 is TGTGCCAGCAGCGCCATGACAGGGAGTACTTCACCCCTCCACTTT.

In its sample, this clonotype was seen many times. The CDR3 spells CASSDSGGNQPQHF. For the CDR3, the DNA is TGTGCCAGCAGTGATTCGGGGGGCAATCAGCCCCAGCATTTT. The chain has TRBV6-1 and TRBJ1-5; tentative D call: TRBD1 (5 bases). The CDR3 consists of 14 residues. Germline CDR1 and CDR2: MNHNS and SASEGT. The V and J ends lost 3 bases and 2 bases respectively, with 8 bases between them.

This clonotype was counted ten times or more. The chain is built from TRBV7-2 and TRBJ1-1, with no clear D. Germline V gives CDR1 SGHTA, CDR2 FQGNSA. The V end lost 2 bases, the J end lost 0 bases, and 7 bases lay between the germline ends. The CDR3 runs to 14 residues. The CDR3: CASSLKPLNTEAFF. The CDR3, as DNA: TGTGCCAGCAGCTTAAAACCCCTGAACACTGAAGCTTTCTTT.

V and J are TRBV12-3 or TRBV12-4 and TRBJ2-1, with D possibly TRBD2 on 5 matching bases. This CDR3 region has 14 residues. V was clipped by 5 bases and J by 4 bases, with 12 bases between them. DNA of the CDR3: TGTGCCAGCAGTGCGGAGGTCGGGTACAATGAGCAGTTCTTC. It specifies CASSAEVGYNEQFF.

This clonotype was seen ten or more times. J is TRBJ1-5 and V is TRBV18, with D maybe TRBD1 (5 bases). Trimming took off 3 bases at V and 4 bases at J, with 10 bases between the two ends. The CDR3 consists of 14 residues. Germline CDR1 KGHSH, CDR2 LQKENI. CDR3 protein: CASSPAGPNQPQHF. In DNA, the CDR3 is TGTGCCAGCTCACCCGCGGGGCCTAATCAGCCCCAGCATTTT. The complete variable domain, with remaining parts taken from reference TRBV18 and TRBJ1-5, reads NAGVMQNPRHLVRRRGQEARLRCSPMKGHSHVYWYRQLPEEGLKFMVYLQKENIIDESGMPKERFSAEFPKEGPSILRIQQVVRGDSAAYFCASSPAGPNQPQHFGDGTRLSIL.

This clonotype was observed many times. The chain uses TRBV6-1 and TRBJ1-2, with TRBD1 matching over 7 bases. In germline, CDR1 is MNHNS, CDR2 SASEGT. The V segment lost 7 bases and the J segment 1 base; nucleotides outside the gene matches: 12. This CDR3 has 16 amino acids. The CDR3 DNA reads as TGTGCCAGCAATTGGGACAGCGCAATCAATAACTATGGCTACACCTTC. Amino acids: CASNWDSAINNYGYTF.

The sample holds many counts of this clonotype. The V call is TRBV15, the J call TRBJ1-5; D is uncertain. This CDR3 is built from 14 residues. Deletions cut 0 bases from V and 5 bases from J, with 8 bases between. Germline V CDR1 and CDR2: LNHNV, YYDKDF (reference sequence). In DNA, the CDR3 is TGTGCCACCAGCAGAGATCGTGGGGATCAGCCCCAGCATTTT. This translates into CATSRDRGDQPQHF.

The chain links TRBV29-1 to TRBJ1-1, with unresolved D. The V gene lost 8 bases and the J gene lost 0 bases, with 10 bases spanning the gap. CDR3 length equals 12 residues. Germline CDR1 SQVTM, CDR2 ANQGSEA. In DNA, the CDR3 is TGCAGCCCTCGACGGATGAACACTGAAGCTTTCTTT. Protein sequence: CSPRRMNTEAFF.

This clonotype was seen ten or more times. The chain is built from TRBV20-1 and TRBJ1-5; D might be TRBD1 (5 bases). V lost 3 bases, J lost 2 bases, and 17 bases lay in between. The CDR3 extends over 16 amino acids. Per the germline V gene, CDR1 is DFQATT and CDR2 is SNEGSKA (reference sequence). Here the CDR3 reads CSARGGQVYGNQPQHF. The CDR3 nucleotides read TGCAGTGCTAGGGGCGGACAAGTGTATGGCAATCAGCCCCAGCATTTT.

The chain links TRBV6-1 to TRBJ2-3; possibly TRBD2 for D (5 bases). V lost 4 bases to trimming and J lost 4 bases, with 12 bases between them. Germline V lookup: CDR1 MNHNS, CDR2 SASEGT. This CDR3 has 14 residues. For the CDR3, the DNA is TGTGCCAGCAGTGGGGCGGGTTCGGCAGATACGCAGTATTTT. Amino acids: CASSGAGSADTQYF.

This chain connects TRBV27 to TRBJ1-2, with 8 bases identical to TRBD1. V shed 3 bases and J 3 bases; nucleotides not matched to a gene: 15. Germline V CDR1 and CDR2: MNHEY, SMNVEV (reference sequence). The CDR3 has 18 residues. CDR3 coding DNA: TGTGCCAGCAGTTTTTCGGGCACCGTCCCGACAGGGGACTATGGCTACACCTTC. Residues: CASSFSGTVPTGDYGYTF.

This clonotype was counted at least ten times. J is TRBJ2-5 and V is TRBV13; D is unclear. In germline, CDR1 is PRHDT, CDR2 FYEKMQ (reference sequence). The CDR3 consists of 14 residues. Between the trimmed V and J ends, which lost 6 bases and 1 base, there was a span of 12 bases. CDR3 in DNA: TGTGCCAGCAGATACAGTAGTTTCCAAGAGACCCAGTACTTC. This gives the protein CASRYSSFQETQYF.

The sample holds a few counts of this clonotype. This rearrangement joins TRBV28 to TRBJ2-1; unclear D gene. The CDR3 sequence is 12 residues long. Germline V gene lookup returns CDR1 MDHEN and CDR2 SYDVKM. V lost 6 bases to trimming and J lost 7 bases, with 10 bases between them. The CDR3 is CASSLETNEQFF. In DNA, the CDR3 is TGTGCCAGCAGCTTGGAAACGAATGAGCAGTTCTTC.

This clonotype came up a few times. The J gene is TRBJ2-3, the V gene TRBV10-3; D remains ambiguous. Germline CDR1 and CDR2: ENHRY and SYGVKD. This CDR3 is 11 amino acids long. The V and J ends lost 6 bases and 2 bases respectively, with 3 bases between them. CDR3 bases: TGTGCCATCAGGATCACAGATACGCAGTATTTT. It translates to CAIRITDTQYF.

There are many counts of this clonotype. This chain connects TRBV20-1 to TRBJ1-2; D remains unclear. CDR1 DFQATT and CDR2 SNEGSKA come from the germline V gene (reference sequence). The CDR3 is 13 residues long. Trimming removed 5 bases from V and 0 bases from J, with 10 bases in between. In DNA, the CDR3 is TGCAGTGCTGGTGGACCGTCTAACTATGGCTACACCTTC. Protein: CSAGGPSNYGYTF.

This clonotype appeared many times. This may stem from a read error, because a much larger clone lies one nucleotide away. This sequence joins TRBV28 and TRBJ1-1; D gene uncertain. CDR3 size: 11 residues. The germline CDR1 and CDR2 sequences are MDHEN and SYDVKM. Trimming removed 7 bases from V and 0 bases from J, with 3 bases in between. CDR3 protein: CASTLNTEAFF. In DNA, the CDR3 is TGTGCCAGCACCTTGAACACTGAAGCTTTCTTT. The full variable domain, in which reference TRBV28 and TRBJ1-1 provide the parts outside the CDR3, is DVKVTQSSRYLVKRTGEKVFLECVQDMDHENMFWYRQDPGLGLRLIYFSYDVKMKEKGDIPEGYSVSREKKERFSLILESASTNQTSMYLCASTLNTEAFFGQGTRLTVV.